What follows are 13 T cell receptor beta chains derived from one specimen sequenced in a study of OX40 agonist ivuxolimab in advanced cancers. The method was immunoSEQ multiplex PCR; TCRdb's version includes in-frame clones alone and lacks a portion of them. The sample lists more than 65,000 clones; about 91% were seen once. This sample comprised CD4+ or CD8+ T cells sorted from blood, obtained in a trial of the OX40 agonist ivuxolimab. The receptors were sampled from an adult with an advanced solid tumor such as melanoma, head and neck, liver or kidney cancer.

The gene calls are TRBV9 and TRBJ2-2; D not certain. V was shortened by 1 base and J by 0 bases, with 4 bases between the two germline ends. The CDR3 runs to 14 residues. CDR1 and CDR2 from the germline V gene are SGDLS and YYNGEE. The CDR3 DNA sequence: TGTGCCAGCAGCGTAAGAACGAACACCGGGGAGCTGTTTTTT. It encodes CASSVRTNTGELFF. The whole variable domain, remainder taken from reference TRBV9 and TRBJ2-2, is DSGVTQTPKHLITATGQRVTLRCSPRSGDLSVYWYQQSLDQGLQFLIQYYNGEERAKGNILERFSAQQFPDLHSELNLSSLELGDSALYFCASSVRTNTGELFFGEGSRLTVL.

This sequence joins TRBV27 and TRBJ1-1, with unresolved D. The germline V and J ends were trimmed by 2 bases and 7 bases, with 8 bases remaining between them. The CDR3 spans 12 residues. Per germline, CDR1 MNHEY and CDR2 SMNVEV (reference sequence). In DNA form, the CDR3 reads TGTGCCAGCAGTTTAAAAGGTCGTGAAGCTTTCTTT. Protein sequence: CASSLKGREAFF.

The rearrangement uses TRBV21-1 and TRBJ1-5; the table's D call, TRBD1, has no DNA check behind it. TRBV21-1 is a recognized pseudogene. The CDR3 runs 17 residues. DNA for the CDR3: TGTGCCAGCAGCACCCGACAGGGCCAACATAGCAATCAGCCCCAGCATTTT. This sequence encodes CASSTRQGQHSNQPQHF.

The chain combines TRBV6-5 with TRBJ2-5; 7 nucleotides align to TRBD2. The DNA matches TRBJ2-7 better at its end, which makes the J call doubtful. Germline CDR1 reads MNHEY; CDR2 reads SVGAGI. The CDR3 totals 14 residues. This chain's CDR3 is CASRPGGMSYEQYF. The CDR3 DNA follows: TGTGCCAGCCGGCCCGGGGGGATGTCCTACGAGCAGTACTTC.

A few counts support this clone. The chain recombines TRBV9 with TRBJ1-1; D uncertain. This CDR3 has 12 amino acids. Trimming pared 3 bases from V and 8 bases from J, leaving 11 bases between. The germline gives CDR1 SGDLS, CDR2 YYNGEE. CDR3 in amino acids: CASSARGNEAFF. The CDR3 DNA is TGTGCCAGCAGCGCCCGGGGTAACGAAGCTTTCTTT. The full variable domain, completed using reference TRBV9 and TRBJ1-1, is DSGVTQTPKHLITATGQRVTLRCSPRSGDLSVYWYQQSLDQGLQFLIQYYNGEERAKGNILERFSAQQFPDLHSELNLSSLELGDSALYFCASSARGNEAFFGQGTRLTVV.

The chain combines TRBV27 with TRBJ2-7; maybe TRBD1 (7 bases). Between the trimmed V and J ends, which lost 6 bases and 7 bases, there was a span of 28 bases. This CDR3 contains 17 residues. Per the germline V gene, CDR1 is MNHEY and CDR2 is SMNVEV (reference sequence). The CDR3 coding sequence is TGTGCCAGCAGGGGGGGACAGTTCAAAGAGTCCTCGGGGGAGCAGTACTTC. It translates to CASRGGQFKESSGEQYF.

The gene calls are TRBV7-6 and TRBJ2-1; TRBD2 is a possible D gene (6 bases). V was shortened by 4 bases and J by 5 bases, with 12 bases between the two germline ends. Germline V gene lookup returns CDR1 SGHVS and CDR2 FNYEAQ. There are 14 residues in the CDR3. The DNA of the CDR3 is TGTGCCAGCAGCTCCCCCTCGGGGGACAATGAGCAGTTCTTC. Translated: CASSSPSGDNEQFF.

V usage is TRBV19 and J usage is TRBJ1-3; weak D call: TRBD1 (5 bases). V lost 3 bases to trimming and J lost 2 bases, with 8 bases between them. Looked up from germline, CDR1 is LNHDA and CDR2 is SQIVND (reference sequence). This CDR3 contains 14 residues. The CDR3 protein is CASSMMGPGNTIYF. CDR3 DNA sequence: TGTGCCAGTAGTATGATGGGACCTGGAAACACCATATATTTT.

V is TRBV10-2 and J is TRBJ1-1; the D is unclear. Germline V CDR1 and CDR2: WSHSY, SAAADI. Between the trimmed V and J ends, which lost 3 bases and 0 bases, there was a span of 17 bases. This CDR3 is 17 amino acids long. This CDR3 reads CASSDPPTGFMNTEAFF. CDR3 bases: TGCGCCAGCAGTGACCCCCCCACGGGGTTCATGAACACTGAAGCTTTCTTT.

The chain joins TRBV7-9 to TRBJ1-6, with D unresolved. The V end was cut by 7 bases, the J end by 5 bases, with 9 bases between. CDR1 and CDR2 (germline): SEHNR, FQNEAQ (reference sequence). The CDR3 is 13 amino acids. The CDR3 nucleotides read TGTGCCAGCATAGGGCGGGATAATTCACCCCTCCACTTT. It codes for CASIGRDNSPLHF.

This sequence joins TRBV6-5 and TRBJ2-7, with TRBD2 matching over 10 bases. With V trimmed by 5 bases and J by 1 base, 2 bases remained unmatched. The CDR3 runs 14 residues. Germline V gene sequence: CDR1 MNHEY, CDR2 SVGAGI. The CDR3 nucleotides are TGTGCCAGCAGTGGGACTAGCGCTTCCTACGAGCAGTACTTC. This codes for CASSGTSASYEQYF.

This clone appeared a single time. V is TRBV29-1 and J is TRBJ2-1; TRBD1 aligns across 10 bases. This CDR3 has 15 amino acids. Germline V lookup: CDR1 SQVTM, CDR2 ANQGSEA. The ends lost 6 bases at V and 5 bases at J; junction bases unmatched: 10. Here the CDR3 reads CSVQPGDRGHNEQFF. The CDR3 nucleotides are TGCAGCGTCCAACCGGGAGACAGGGGGCACAATGAGCAGTTCTTC.

The gene calls are TRBV9 and TRBJ1-6; D call uncertain. V was cut by 0 bases and J by 7 bases, with 8 bases left in between. This CDR3 comprises 14 residues. Germline lookup yields CDR1 SGDLS and CDR2 YYNGEE. Written as DNA, the CDR3 is TGTGCCAGCAGCGTAGGTCGGGGAAATTCACCCCTCCACTTT. Encoded protein: CASSVGRGNSPLHF.